This T cell receptor beta chain derives from a study of T-cell reconstitution after alpha-beta-depleted transplantation in children. Findings of the study overall: Several hundred rapidly expanded clones from non-depleted graft cells reportedly supplied alpha-beta T cells about two months post-transplant. By one year post-transplant, T-cell counts and diversity largely arose from T cells that were newly produced. Certain patients had high TCRbeta diversity at day 60, and it came from recipient T cells and thymic progenitors that survived.

Trimming stripped 5 bases from V and 0 bases from J, with 17 bases between. CDR3 length equals 16 residues. CDR1 and CDR2 from the germline V gene are SGHTA and FQGNSA. Preparation of the TCRbeta library was carried out with unique molecular identifiers. TCRdb analysed the PCR reads with MiXCR anew, one entry per CDR3 protein. The sample consists of under 250,000 distinct CDR3 sequences, 17% of them appearing once. This clonotype was counted a few times. Its antigen is unidentified. This specimen consisted of PBMCs, mostly from graft donor cells, obtained 360 days after TCRalphabeta/CD19-depleted stem cell transplant. The gene calls are TRBV7-2 and TRBJ2-7, with D unresolved. The origin of this receptor is a male patient between 2 and 10 years old who had a stem cell transplant for acute lymphoblastic leukemia, so the T cells may come from the graft donor. The CDR3 sequence is CASSQTLIPSSYEQYF. CDR3 nucleotide sequence: TGTGCCAGCAGCCAAACACTGATACCAAGCTCCTACGAGCAGTACTTC.